This is a list of T cell receptor beta chains from one sample in a study of STAT5B mutations in CD4+ large granular lymphocyte leukemia. Generated by immunoSEQ multiplex PCR, the TCRdb table keeps only in-frame clones and is missing some. This sample has about 24,000 clones, with about two thirds found just once. Sequenced sample: CD4+ T cells from blood buffy coats. Receptor source: a human donor in good health. CDR3s include the opening cysteine and the closing phenylalanine or tryptophan. The D gene is left open where the match is weak. Rows give clone size only sometimes, using once, few, many, or a class for an expanded clone.

J gene | D gene | V gene | clone size | CDR3 DNA | CDR3 protein
TRBJ2-7 | NA | TRBV7-2 | once | TGTGCCAGCAGCCCCTTCCGCGGGGGCCACGAGCAGTACTTC | CASSPFRGGHEQYF
TRBJ2-2 | NA | TRBV19 | NA | TGTGCCAGTAGTATAGATCTTAGGACACACACCGGGGAGCTGTTTTTT | CASSIDLRTHTGELFF
TRBJ2-5 | TRBD1 | TRBV10-2 | NA | TGCGCCAGCAGTGAGATGGGGGACAGTTACCAAGAGACCCAGTACTTC | CASSEMGDSYQETQYF
TRBJ2-7 | NA | TRBV5-4 | NA | TGTGCCAGCAGCCCCCCGGGACTGCGCTACGAGCAGTACTTC | CASSPPGLRYEQYF
TRBJ1-2 | NA | TRBV5-1 | NA | TGCGCCAGCAGCCACGGAGGCCGTAACTATGGCTACACCTTC | CASSHGGRNYGYTF
TRBJ1-1 | NA | TRBV5-1 | NA | TGCGCCAGCAGCTTGGATATAGGGGGGAGGGACACTGAAGCTTTCTTT | CASSLDIGGRDTEAFF
TRBJ2-7 | TRBD1 | TRBV7-2 | NA | TGTGCCAGCAGCCTTACAGGGGGAGAGCAGTACTTC | CASSLTGGEQYF
TRBJ1-6 | NA | TRBV30 | NA | TGTGCCTGGAGACTCCCTGGGGGGGACAATTCACCCCTCCACTTT | CAWRLPGGDNSPLHF
TRBJ2-7 | NA | TRBV7-6 | NA | TGTGCCAGCAGCTTAGGAGGGCCCACCTACGAGCAGTACTTC | CASSLGGPTYEQYF
TRBJ2-7 | NA | TRBV2 | NA | TGTGCCAGCCGCCCGGGACACAGGCTCACTACGTACGAGCAGTACTTC | CASRPGHRLTTYEQYF
TRBJ2-7 | NA | TRBV7-9 | NA | TGTGCCAGCAGCCACCGGATGTCCTCCTACGAGCAGTACTTC | CASSHRMSSYEQYF
TRBJ2-3 | TRBD2 | TRBV5-1 | NA | TGCGCCAGCAGCTCAGGAGCGGGGACTGGCACAGATACGCAGTATTTT | CASSSGAGTGTDTQYF
TRBJ1-2 | NA | TRBV5-8 | NA | TGTGCCAGCAGCTTGGCCTACGGGACCCCTTTATGGGATGGCTACACCTTC | CASSLAYGTPLWDGYTF
TRBJ1-6 | TRBD1 | TRBV19 | NA | TGTGCCAGTAGGACGGGGGACAGGGGTAATTCACCCCTCCACTTT | CASRTGDRGNSPLHF
TRBJ1-2 | TRBD1 | TRBV19 | NA | TGTGCCAGTAGTGCGAATACCGGGACAGGGGATGGCTACACCTTC | CASSANTGTGDGYTF
TRBJ2-3 | TRBD2 | TRBV15 | NA | TGTGCCACCAGCAGAGGTCTTGTAGCGGGGCCCACAGATACGCAGTATTTT | CATSRGLVAGPTDTQYF
TRBJ2-7 | NA | TRBV28 | once | TGTGCCAGCAGCCGCGGGACAGACCCCTACGAGCAGTACTTC | CASSRGTDPYEQYF
TRBJ1-2 | NA | TRBV10-2 | NA | TGCGCCAGCGGGACTCTCCCCGGCTATGGCTACACCTTC | CASGTLPGYGYTF
TRBJ1-2 | TRBD1 | TRBV5-5 | NA | TGTGCCAGCAGCCTGCGACAGGGGGTCCTCTCTAACTATGGCTACACCTTC | CASSLRQGVLSNYGYTF
TRBJ1-6 | NA | TRBV4-1 | few | TGCGCCAGCAGCCAAGAAATGAGGGCCAATACTTCACCCCTCCACTTT | CASSQEMRANTSPLHF
TRBJ1-6 | NA | TRBV27 | NA | TGTGCCAGCAGTTTATTCGCAGGGGTTAATTCACCCCTCCACTTT | CASSLFAGVNSPLHF
TRBJ1-2 | NA | TRBV7-9 | few | TGTGCCAGCAGCTTAGTGTTGGGACTGGCGCACTTC | CASSLVLGLAHF
TRBJ2-7 | NA | TRBV18 | NA | TGTGCCAGCTCACCCCGACCGGGGAATCGGGGCGAGCAGTACTTC | CASSPRPGNRGEQYF
TRBJ1-1 | TRBD1 | TRBV11-2 | NA | TGTGCCAGCAGCTGGTGGGACAGCGAAGCTTTCTTT | CASSWWDSEAFF
TRBJ1-1 | TRBD1 | TRBV7-9 | NA | TGTGCCAGCAGCTTAGGTTCCAGGGGGACTGAAGCTTTCTTT | CASSLGSRGTEAFF
TRBJ1-1 | NA | TRBV19 | NA | TGTGCCAGTAGTGTGGGAGTGAACACTGAAGCTTTCTTT | CASSVGVNTEAFF
TRBJ2-3 | NA | TRBV18 | few | TGTGCCAGCTCACCTCGGCGCACAGATACGCAGTATTTT | CASSPRRTDTQYF
TRBJ1-4 | NA | TRBV19 | NA | TGTGCCAGTAGTAGACCAACTACGACCAATGAAAAACTGTTTTTT | CASSRPTTTNEKLFF
TRBJ1-5 | NA | TRBV27 | few | TGTGCCAGCAGTCCGAGGGGGAGAGTCTATAGCAATCAGCCCCAGCATTTT | CASSPRGRVYSNQPQHF
TRBJ2-2 | NA | TRBV28 | NA | TGTGCCAGCCGCTATCCCGGGACACAGTGGACCGGGGAGCTGTTTTTT | CASRYPGTQWTGELFF
TRBJ1-3 | NA | TRBV5-6 | few | TGTGCCAGCAGCTTCGGTGACACCATATATTTT | CASSFGDTIYF
TRBJ1-2 | NA | TRBV4-3 | once | TGCGCCAGCAGCCAAGATCCCGGACTGGACAGCTACTATGGCTACACCTTC | CASSQDPGLDSYYGYTF
TRBJ2-7 | TRBD1 | TRBV4-2 | NA | TGTGCCAGCAGCCAAGAGGGACAGCCCTACTACGAGCAGTACTTC | CASSQEGQPYYEQYF
TRBJ1-1 | NA | TRBV6-6 | NA | TGTGCCAGCAGTTTGACAGAGAACACTGAAGCTTTCTTT | CASSLTENTEAFF
TRBJ2-1 | TRBD1 | TRBV18 | NA | TGTGCCAGCTCAGCGGACAGGGTAAATGAGCAGTTCTTC | CASSADRVNEQFF
TRBJ2-7 | NA | TRBV7-9 | NA | TGTGCCAGCTATGGGGCAGAGGATAACGAGCAGTACTTC | CASYGAEDNEQYF
TRBJ2-7 | NA | TRBV5-1 | once | TGCGCCAGCAGCTTGGGACAGTACTCCTACGAGCAGTACTTC | CASSLGQYSYEQYF
TRBJ1-6 | NA | TRBV7-9 | few | TGTGCCAGCGAAACGGCGGGTTCACCCCTCCACTTT | CASETAGSPLHF
TRBJ1-5 | TRBD1 | TRBV7-2 | NA | TGTGCCAGCAGCTTAGGGCGGCGGACAGGGACCTCTAGCAATCAGCCCCAGCATTTT | CASSLGRRTGTSSNQPQHF
TRBJ2-3 | TRBD2 | TRBV5-1 | NA | TGCGCCAGCAGGCCGGTGACTAGCGGGGGGGCTACGCAGTATTTT | CASRPVTSGGATQYF
TRBJ1-6 | NA | TRBV9 | few | TGTGCCAGCAGCTCAGCGCTGGGTGTAGGATCACCCCTCCACTTT | CASSSALGVGSPLHF
TRBJ1-1 | NA | TRBV2 | NA | TGTGCCAGTCTACAGGGAACCACTGAAGCTTTCTTT | CASLQGTTEAFF
TRBJ1-2 | NA | TRBV18 | NA | TGTGCCAGCTCACCACCGGTTACTGGGGGCGCACCTGGCTACACCTTC | CASSPPVTGGAPGYTF
TRBJ1-5 | NA | TRBV29-1 | NA | TGCAGCGTTGAAGATGGTGGGGAGCCCCAGCATTTT | CSVEDGGEPQHF
TRBJ1-3 | NA | TRBV5-6 | NA | TGTGCCAGCAGTTTGGCAGGGTCTTCCTCTGGAAACACCATATATTTT | CASSLAGSSSGNTIYF
TRBJ1-2 | NA | TRBV5-1 | once | TGCGCCAGCAGCCCCTGGCAGGGAGGGTCTGTGGCTAACTATGGCTACACCTTC | CASSPWQGGSVANYGYTF